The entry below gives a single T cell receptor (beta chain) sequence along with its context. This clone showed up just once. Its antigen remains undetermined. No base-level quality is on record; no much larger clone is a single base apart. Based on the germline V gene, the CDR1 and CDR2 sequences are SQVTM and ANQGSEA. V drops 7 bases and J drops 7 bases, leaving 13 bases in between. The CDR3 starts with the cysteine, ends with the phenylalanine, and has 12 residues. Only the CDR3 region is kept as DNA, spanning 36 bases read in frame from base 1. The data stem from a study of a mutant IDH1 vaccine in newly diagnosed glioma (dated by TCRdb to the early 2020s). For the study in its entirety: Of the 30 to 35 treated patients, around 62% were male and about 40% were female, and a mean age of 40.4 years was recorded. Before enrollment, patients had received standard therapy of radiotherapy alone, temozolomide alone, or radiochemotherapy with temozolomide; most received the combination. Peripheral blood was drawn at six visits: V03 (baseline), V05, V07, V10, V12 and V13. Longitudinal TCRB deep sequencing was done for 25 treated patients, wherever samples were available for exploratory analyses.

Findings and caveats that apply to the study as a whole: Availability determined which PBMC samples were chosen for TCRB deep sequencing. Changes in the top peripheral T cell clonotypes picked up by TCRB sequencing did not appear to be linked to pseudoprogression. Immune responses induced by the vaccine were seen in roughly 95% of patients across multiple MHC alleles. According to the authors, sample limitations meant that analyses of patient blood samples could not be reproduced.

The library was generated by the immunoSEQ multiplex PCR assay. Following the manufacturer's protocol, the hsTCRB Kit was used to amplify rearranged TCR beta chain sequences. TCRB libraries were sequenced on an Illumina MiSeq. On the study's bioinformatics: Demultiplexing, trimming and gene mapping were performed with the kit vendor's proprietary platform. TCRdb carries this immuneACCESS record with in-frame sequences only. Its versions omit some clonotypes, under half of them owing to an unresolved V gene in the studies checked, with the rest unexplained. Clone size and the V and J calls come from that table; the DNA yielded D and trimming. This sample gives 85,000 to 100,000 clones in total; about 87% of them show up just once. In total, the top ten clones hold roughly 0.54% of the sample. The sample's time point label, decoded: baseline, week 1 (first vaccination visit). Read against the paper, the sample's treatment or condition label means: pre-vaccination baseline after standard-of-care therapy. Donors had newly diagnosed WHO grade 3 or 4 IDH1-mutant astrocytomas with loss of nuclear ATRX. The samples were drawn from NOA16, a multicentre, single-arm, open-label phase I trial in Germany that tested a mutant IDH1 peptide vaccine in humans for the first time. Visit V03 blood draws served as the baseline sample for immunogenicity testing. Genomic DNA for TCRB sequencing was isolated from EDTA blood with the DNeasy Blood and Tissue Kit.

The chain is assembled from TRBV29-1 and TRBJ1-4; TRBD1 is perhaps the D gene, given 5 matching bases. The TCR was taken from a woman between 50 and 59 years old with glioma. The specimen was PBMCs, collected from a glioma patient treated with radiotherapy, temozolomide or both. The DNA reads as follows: TGCAGCGCAAATCAGGGTATTGAAAAACTGTTTTTT. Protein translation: CSANQGIEKLFF.